A selection of T cell receptor beta chains follows, all from one sample in a study of blood T cells in healthy people across ages. TCRdb analysed the 5' RACE reads with MiXCR anew, one entry per CDR3 protein. The table lists about 1,500,000 distinct CDR3 sequences, roughly 40% of them singletons. Sequencing input: blood. All receptors come from a woman in her late teens or twenties in good health. Each CDR3 is given with its conserved first and last residue. Fields, in order: clone size, D gene, V gene, J gene, CDR3 protein, CDR3 DNA. A D gene is named only where the DNA matches it firmly. The listing skips clone size in some rows; elsewhere it reads once, few, many or a size class.

.	TRBD1	TRBV19	TRBJ2-1	CASRPGQGIGEQFF	TGTGCCAGTAGACCGGGACAGGGAATTGGTGAGCAGTTCTTC
few	TRBD2	TRBV6-2/TRBV6-3	TRBJ2-7	CASSYSLAGGHYSYEQYF	TGTGCCAGCAGTTACTCGCTAGCGGGAGGCCACTATTCCTACGAGCAGTACTTC
.	.	TRBV7-9	TRBJ1-4	CASRAGTGGEKLFF	TGTGCCAGCAGGGCAGGGACGGGGGGTGAAAAACTGTTTTTT
.	.	TRBV3-1	TRBJ2-5	CASSQGHSTNEQYF	TGTGCCAGCAGCCAAGGGCACTCCACCAATGAGCAGTACTTC
.	.	TRBV15	TRBJ2-3	CATSRATGTDTQYF	TGTGCCACCAGCAGAGCAACTGGCACAGATACGCAGTATTTT
.	TRBD1	TRBV6-5	TRBJ1-1	CASSSTGAQETEAFF	TGTGCCAGCAGTTCTACAGGGGCCCAGGAGACTGAAGCTTTCTTT
many	.	TRBV10-3	TRBJ2-1	CATADLGILGNEQFF	TGTGCCACCGCAGACTTAGGCATTTTGGGGAATGAGCAGTTCTTC
few	.	TRBV29-1	TRBJ2-1	CSVNSVNEQFF	TGCAGCGTGAACAGTGTGAATGAGCAGTTCTTC
.	TRBD1	TRBV7-9	TRBJ2-5	CASSQTGRVETQYF	TGTGCCAGCAGCCAGACAGGGCGTGTTGAGACCCAGTACTTC
.	.	TRBV6-5	TRBJ2-7	CASKTGYRPYEQYF	TGTGCCAGTAAAACAGGGTACCGACCCTACGAGCAGTACTTC
.	TRBD2	TRBV12-3/TRBV12-4	TRBJ2-3	CASSLSLVAGSTDTQYF	TGTGCCAGCAGTTTATCTTTGGTAGCGGGAAGCACAGATACGCAGTATTTT
.	.	TRBV5-1	TRBJ2-1	CASSLPGDGPYAEQFF	TGCGCCAGCAGCTTGCCAGGGGACGGCCCATACGCTGAGCAGTTCTTC
many	TRBD2	TRBV10-3	TRBJ2-3	CAISGTSGSTDTQYF	TGTGCCATCAGTGGTACTAGCGGGTCGACAGATACGCAGTATTTT
few	.	TRBV20-1	TRBJ2-5	CSASRAEEETQYF	TGCAGTGCTAGTCGGGCAGAAGAAGAGACCCAGTACTTC
few	TRBD1	TRBV6-1	TRBJ2-3	CASRPRMGQGSDTQYF	TGTGCCAGCAGGCCCCGGATGGGACAGGGGTCAGATACGCAGTATTTT
.	TRBD2	TRBV4-2	TRBJ2-3	CASSQELAATDTQYF	TGTGCCAGCAGCCAAGAACTAGCGGCCACAGATACGCAGTATTTT
.	.	TRBV15	TRBJ1-1	CATSLGGMNTEAFF	TGTGCCACCAGCCTTGGGGGGATGAACACTGAAGCTTTCTTT
.	.	TRBV3-1	TRBJ2-1	CASSQEPGSSSINEQFF	TGTGCCAGCAGCCAAGAGCCCGGGTCGTCATCGATCAATGAGCAGTTCTTC
.	.	TRBV10-3	TRBJ2-6	CAIRFSGANVLTF	TGTGCCATCCGATTCTCTGGGGCCAACGTCCTGACTTTC
few	.	TRBV11-2	TRBJ1-1	CASSLPGLNTEAFF	TGTGCCAGCAGCCTACCGGGCCTGAACACTGAAGCTTTCTTT
.	TRBD1	TRBV12-3/TRBV12-4	TRBJ2-7	CASSLAGGNSGEQYF	TGTGCCAGCAGTTTAGCAGGGGGCAATTCGGGCGAGCAGTACTTC
.	.	TRBV3-1	TRBJ1-1	CASSQEGGNTEAFF	TGTGCCAGCAGCCAAGAGGGCGGAAACACTGAAGCTTTCTTT
.	TRBD1	TRBV7-3	TRBJ2-7	CASSIDRGDYEQYF	TGTGCCAGCAGCATCGACAGGGGTGACTACGAGCAGTACTTC
.	.	TRBV4-1	TRBJ1-1	CASSQGGYSLEAFF	TGCGCCAGCAGCCAAGGGGGATACTCACTTGAAGCTTTCTTT
once	TRBD2	TRBV9	TRBJ2-1	CASTRDSGTLGNEQFF	TGTGCCAGCACCCGGGATAGCGGGACATTGGGCAATGAGCAGTTCTTC
few	.	TRBV13	TRBJ2-5	CASSHSKTGPETQYF	TGTGCCAGCAGCCATTCAAAGACAGGCCCGGAGACCCAGTACTTC
few	.	TRBV20-1	TRBJ2-7	CSARGPPGERNSYEQYF	TGCAGTGCTAGAGGTCCCCCTGGGGAGCGGAACTCCTACGAGCAGTACTTC
.	TRBD2	TRBV2	TRBJ2-2	CASNVGLANTGELFF	TGTGCCAGCAACGTAGGACTAGCGAACACCGGGGAGCTGTTTTTT
few	.	TRBV7-3	TRBJ1-1	CASSLKPGVNTEAFF	TGTGCCAGCAGCTTAAAGCCAGGGGTGAACACTGAAGCTTTCTTT
once	.	TRBV29-1	TRBJ2-7	CSVEYGGNEQYF	TGCAGCGTTGAATATGGGGGCAATGAGCAGTACTTC
.	TRBD2	TRBV4-1	TRBJ2-2	CAGSQREGVRARELFF	TGCGCCGGCAGCCAAAGGGAGGGCGTCCGAGCGAGGGAGCTGTTTTTT
.	.	TRBV28	TRBJ1-5	CASNPRGAGNQPQHF	TGTGCCAGCAATCCCAGGGGCGCGGGCAATCAGCCCCAGCATTTT
.	TRBD2	TRBV4-2	TRBJ2-5	CASSQAGLAGEETQYF	TGTGCCAGCAGCCAAGCGGGACTAGCCGGGGAAGAGACCCAGTACTTC